Presented here are 14 T cell receptor beta chains from one specimen sequenced in a study of cytotoxic CD8 clonotypes in ibrutinib-treated CLL. Generated by immunoSEQ multiplex PCR, the TCRdb table keeps only in-frame clones and is missing some. The data hold under 150,000 clones, with 80% to 85% observed a single time. Sequencing was performed on PBMCs, taken after 24 months of ibrutinib treatment. All receptors derive from a human donor with chronic lymphocytic leukemia.

The chain combines TRBV5-5 with TRBJ1-5; unclear D gene. The V gene lost 4 bases and the J gene lost 3 bases, with 11 bases spanning the gap. This CDR3 is 14 amino acids long. Germline CDR1 and CDR2: SGHKS and YYEKEE (reference sequence). CDR3 sequence: CASSQTENNQPQHF. The CDR3, as DNA: TGTGCCAGCAGCCAGACTGAGAACAATCAGCCCCAGCATTTT.

The genes are TRBV18 and TRBJ2-1, with 12 bases identical to TRBD2. V trimming: 3 bases; J trimming: 6 bases; junction bases outside the gene matches: 3. CDR1 KGHSH and CDR2 LQKENI come from the germline V gene. The CDR3 length is 15 residues. The DNA of the CDR3 is TGTGCCAGCTCACCGTCACTAGCGGGGGGCAATGAGCAGTTCTTC. It specifies CASSPSLAGGNEQFF.

The chain joins TRBV30 to TRBJ2-2; D unclear. Per the germline V gene, CDR1 is GTSNPN and CDR2 is SVGIG (reference sequence). V was clipped by 3 bases and J by 6 bases, with 14 bases between them. The CDR3 is 14 residues long. The CDR3 is CAWRSTQRPGELFF. The CDR3 nucleotides read TGTGCCTGGAGGTCTACACAAAGGCCCGGGGAGCTGTTTTTT.

This chain connects TRBV12-5 to TRBJ2-5; D call uncertain. CDR3 length: 12 residues. V was cut by 6 bases and J by 3 bases, with 8 bases left in between. Germline V CDR1 and CDR2: LGHNT, FRNRAP. Here the CDR3 reads CASGPSEETQYF. The CDR3, as DNA: TGTGCTAGTGGACCCAGCGAAGAGACCCAGTACTTC.

This chain connects TRBV11-1 to TRBJ2-3; D unclear. Germline V gene sequence: CDR1 SGHAT, CDR2 FQDESV (reference sequence). CDR3 length: 15 amino acids. V lost 2 bases, J lost 7 bases, and 16 bases lay in between. The CDR3 bases are TGTGCCAGCAGCTTATACGCCAATCTCCCCAATACGCAGTATTTT. Translating gives CASSLYANLPNTQYF.

This clone was detected only once. The CDR3 DNA reads as TGTGCCTGGACCCTAGGGGGGGAGACCCAGTACTTC. Residues: CAWTLGGETQYF. This chain links TRBV30 with TRBJ2-5; D could derive from TRBD1 or TRBD2 (6 bases each). Germline CDR1 and CDR2: GTSNPN and SVGIG (reference sequence). Trimming removed 4 bases at V and 5 bases at J, with 11 bases between. The CDR3 spans 12 residues.

This clone occurred a few times. The chain has TRBV10-2 and TRBJ1-5, with no clear D. The CDR3 totals 15 residues. CDR1 and CDR2 (germline): WSHSY, SAAADI. V gave up 2 bases and J gave up 0 bases, with 8 bases separating them. The CDR3 loop reads CASSEPGYSNQPQHF. DNA of the CDR3: TGCGCCAGCAGTGAGCCAGGTTATAGCAATCAGCCCCAGCATTTT.

V usage is TRBV7-2 and J usage is TRBJ1-1, with D perhaps TRBD1 (5 bases). Germline V gives CDR1 SGHTA, CDR2 FQGNSA. Trimming took off 4 bases at V and 5 bases at J, with 14 bases between the two ends. The CDR3 is made up of 14 amino acids. The CDR3: CASSWDGFGTEAFF. The CDR3 coding sequence is TGTGCCAGCAGCTGGGACGGTTTTGGTACTGAAGCTTTCTTT.

The rearrangement uses TRBV19 and TRBJ1-4; the D is unclear. The CDR3 has 14 amino acids. Germline CDR1 LNHDA, CDR2 SQIVND (reference sequence). Trimming stripped 7 bases from V and 3 bases from J, with 12 bases between. This chain's CDR3 is CASTPHSSNEKLFF. CDR3 bases: TGTGCCAGTACCCCGCATTCCTCTAATGAAAAACTGTTTTTT.

Of note for this clone: At the DNA level, this CDR3 is encoded by other sequences in the same sample as well. The genes are TRBV5-6 and TRBJ2-3, with D perhaps TRBD1 or TRBD2 (6 bases each). Germline V gene data show CDR1 as SGHDT and CDR2 as YYEEEE. Trimming left V 0 bases short and J 1 base short, with 9 bases between. The CDR3 length is 15 residues. The CDR3 nucleotides are TGTGCCAGCAGCTTGGGGGGGGCGGGCACAGATACGCAGTATTTT. It codes for CASSLGGAGTDTQYF. The full variable domain, completed using reference TRBV5-6 and TRBJ2-3, is DAGVTQSPTHLIKTRGQQVTLRCSPKSGHDTVSWYQQALGQGPQFIFQYYEEEERQRGNFPDRFSGHQFPNYSSELNVNALLLGDSALYLCASSLGGAGTDTQYFGPGTRLTVL.

This clone is a singleton in its sample. The chain has TRBV6-1 and TRBJ2-7; the match to TRBD2 covers 8 bases. The CDR3 totals 14 residues. The junction had 9 bases not matched to a gene; V was cut back by 9 bases and J by 2 bases. CDR1 is MNHNS, CDR2 SASEGT, per germline. The CDR3, as DNA: TGTGCCAGTCCGCCGGTAGCGGGACCCTACGAGCAGTACTTC. Amino acid sequence: CASPPVAGPYEQYF.

The chain joins TRBV21-1 to TRBJ2-5. TRBV21-1 is deemed a pseudogene. This CDR3 contains 15 residues. The DNA for the CDR3 is TGTGCCAGCAGCGACGGACACCTGCGGGCCGAGACCCAGTACTTC. It codes for CASSDGHLRAETQYF.

The V gene is TRBV7-9, the J gene TRBJ1-6, with TRBD1 identical over 7 bases. J was trimmed by 7 bases and V by 5 bases; bases with no gene match: 11. Germline CDR1 is SEHNR and CDR2 is FQNEAQ (reference sequence). There are 16 residues in the CDR3. The CDR3 bases are TGTGCCAGCAGCGGTTGGGAGGACAGGAGCAATTCACCCCTCCACTTT. Translation: CASSGWEDRSNSPLHF.

The chain's CDR3 is CAISDTGELFF. The CDR3 DNA reads as TGTGCCATCAGCGACACCGGGGAGCTGTTTTTT. The chain carries TRBV10-3 and TRBJ2-2; no reliable D call. V was shortened by 6 bases and J by 3 bases, with 2 bases between the two germline ends. From germline, CDR1 is ENHRY and CDR2 SYGVKD. The CDR3 contains 11 residues.